This T cell receptor beta chain was profiled in a study of blood T cell repertoires in COVID-19. Germline V gene lookup returns CDR1 SGHRS and CDR2 YFSETQ. This CDR3 contains 17 residues. The V segment lost 1 base and the J segment 4 bases; nucleotides outside the gene matches: 8. Cohort allocation depended upon clinical history that participants reported. Profiling relied on immunoSEQ multiplex PCR, and the TCRdb table lists in-frame clones only, not all of them. The sample contains fewer than 450,000 clones, roughly 84% of which appear only once. The sequenced material came from PBMCs or T cells enriched from blood (not recorded which). The chain links TRBV5-1 to TRBJ2-2; TRBD1 matches 9 bases. The sequence was obtained from a woman aged 30 to 39 who had recovered from COVID-19. CDR3: CASSLWGQGTSTGELFF. Here the CDR3 DNA reads TGCGCCAGCAGCTTGTGGGGACAGGGAACGAGCACCGGGGAGCTGTTTTTT.